The TCR beta chain under discussion was sequenced for a study of T cells in Graves' hyperthyroidism and ophthalmopathy. V lost 8 bases and J 6 bases, leaving 16 bases between the germline ends. The CDR3 is 13 amino acids. Germline V CDR1 and CDR2: SNHLY, FYNNEI. Template material for amplifying TCR beta CDR3 regions consisted of RNA transcripts. RT-PCR in the first round (using the HTBI primer set) targeted the TCR CDR3. TCRdb passed the multiplex PCR reads through MiXCR, listing each CDR3 protein once. The table lists about 540,000 distinct CDR3 sequences, 35% to 55% of them singletons. The receptor was derived from a woman between 18 and 29 years old with Graves' hyperthyroidism. V usage is TRBV2 and J usage is TRBJ1-2; D is perhaps TRBD1 (5 bases). Sequences were obtained from peripheral blood or thyroid tissue (not recorded which). The CDR3, as DNA: TGTGCCAGCTCACCCCCGGGGGGGGATGGCTACACCTTC. This gives the protein CASSPPGGDGYTF.